The rows below give T cell receptor beta chains drawn from one sample of a study of response to subunit inactivated influenza vaccine. MiXCR, applied by TCRdb to the RT-PCR reads, yields one record per CDR3 protein. The sample lists some 540,000 distinct CDR3 sequences, approximately 22% occurring once. These data also featured in a second study, about T cells expressing NK-cell markers.

The sample consisted of CD4+ T cells sorted from PBMCs, taken about 12 days after vaccination. These receptors were obtained from a man between 45 and 60 years old who received an inactivated influenza vaccine. Both conserved end residues are trimmed from each CDR3.

J gene: TRBJ2-1; CDR3 length: 13; V gene: TRBV7-9; CDR3 protein: ASSLDAGTYNEQF
J gene: TRBJ2-3; CDR3 length: 14; V gene: TRBV7-9; CDR3 protein: ASSPGAGAGTDTQY
J gene: TRBJ1-1; CDR3 length: 13; V gene: TRBV7-8; CDR3 protein: ASRRNRNSDTEAF
J gene: TRBJ2-5; CDR3 length: 13; V gene: TRBV3-1; CDR3 protein: ASSQGLVGSETQY
J gene: TRBJ2-5; CDR3 length: 12; V gene: TRBV6-2/TRBV6-3; CDR3 protein: ASRQAGGQETQY
J gene: TRBJ1-4; CDR3 length: 10; V gene: TRBV6-6; CDR3 protein: ASSDQNEKLF
J gene: TRBJ2-3; CDR3 length: 12; V gene: TRBV29-1; CDR3 protein: SVGTSYGTDTQY
J gene: TRBJ2-7; CDR3 length: 10; V gene: TRBV20-1; CDR3 protein: SARGPDYEQY
J gene: TRBJ2-6; CDR3 length: 13; V gene: TRBV12-3/TRBV12-4; CDR3 protein: ASSPGGGGANVLT
J gene: TRBJ2-3; CDR3 length: 10; V gene: TRBV20-1; CDR3 protein: SASDLTDTQY
J gene: TRBJ2-2; CDR3 length: 13; V gene: TRBV4-3; CDR3 protein: ASSQDRLATGELF
J gene: TRBJ2-3; CDR3 length: 12; V gene: TRBV10-3; CDR3 protein: AITDRDSTDTQY
J gene: TRBJ2-6; CDR3 length: 17; V gene: TRBV2; CDR3 protein: ASSVWGGGLSAGANVLT
J gene: TRBJ2-5; CDR3 length: 16; V gene: TRBV4-1; CDR3 protein: ASSQGTGGARGVETQY
J gene: TRBJ1-2; CDR3 length: 10; V gene: TRBV4-2; CDR3 protein: ASSPRDGGLT
J gene: TRBJ1-5; CDR3 length: 13; V gene: TRBV12-3/TRBV12-4; CDR3 protein: ASSPPGQGVQPQH
J gene: TRBJ1-6; CDR3 length: 14; V gene: TRBV4-3; CDR3 protein: ASSQALGSKNSPLH
J gene: TRBJ1-4; CDR3 length: 11; V gene: TRBV20-1; CDR3 protein: SAEDRGGEKLF
J gene: TRBJ2-1; CDR3 length: 12; V gene: TRBV27; CDR3 protein: ASRRAGGGNEQF
J gene: TRBJ2-2; CDR3 length: 16; V gene: TRBV11-1; CDR3 protein: ASSLARSRVVDTGELF
J gene: TRBJ2-1; CDR3 length: 12; V gene: TRBV4-3; CDR3 protein: ASSQDRGFNEQF
J gene: TRBJ2-5; CDR3 length: 14; V gene: TRBV5-1; CDR3 protein: ASSLVGQGYWETQY
J gene: TRBJ2-1; CDR3 length: 13; V gene: TRBV3-1; CDR3 protein: ASSQGLAGGHEQF
J gene: TRBJ2-5; CDR3 length: 11; V gene: TRBV20-1; CDR3 protein: SARVSFPETQY
J gene: TRBJ2-7; CDR3 length: 9; V gene: TRBV10-3; CDR3 protein: AISDTYEQY
J gene: TRBJ2-2; CDR3 length: 15; V gene: TRBV20-1; CDR3 protein: SATRLAGIANTGELF
J gene: TRBJ2-7; CDR3 length: 12; V gene: TRBV30; CDR3 protein: AWSAWDGTYEQY
J gene: TRBJ2-2; CDR3 length: 14; V gene: TRBV5-1; CDR3 protein: ASSLLGQGDAGELF
J gene: TRBJ1-5; CDR3 length: 12; V gene: TRBV7-2; CDR3 protein: ASSLGLEGGTQH
J gene: TRBJ2-1; CDR3 length: 11; V gene: TRBV12-3/TRBV12-4; CDR3 protein: ASSLGTGGAEF